The 14 T cell receptor beta chains below come from one sample, sequenced in a study of regulatory T cells in long-lasting Graves disease. The time point denotes: newly diagnosed GD, antithyroid drugs for less than 3 months. Extracted PBMC RNA gave rise to the TCR library. Researchers made TCR beta libraries by using iRepertoire HTBI primers and running Arm-PCR on CDR3 regions. TCRdb processed the multiplex PCR reads anew with MiXCR; each CDR3 protein has one entry. Found here are approximately 350,000 distinct CDR3 sequences, around 11% of them singletons; the top ten hold 18%. This sample was shared with a second study, whose subject was T cells in Graves' hyperthyroidism and ophthalmopathy.

This specimen consisted of peripheral blood mononuclear cells (PBMCs), obtained at new diagnosis, from a patient treated with antithyroid drugs. Receptors originate from a woman aged 18-30 years with Graves disease.

The chain links TRBV7-3 to TRBJ1-1; the D gene is possibly TRBD1 (5 bases). The CDR3 is 14 residues long. Trimming stripped 4 bases from V and 1 base from J, with 10 bases between. CDR1 is SGHTA and CDR2 is FQGTGA in the germline V gene. The CDR3 is CASSWGGGNTEAFF. CDR3 bases: TGTGCCAGCAGCTGGGGTGGGGGGAACACTGAAGCTTTCTTT.

This clonotype occurred a few times. The chain couples TRBV12-3 or TRBV12-4 to TRBJ2-1, with 12 bases matching TRBD2. V dropped 6 bases and J dropped 6; count of bases not matched to a gene: 9. This CDR3 has 16 amino acids. DNA for the CDR3: TGTGCCAGCAGCCGACAGACTAGCGGGGGCCTCAATGAGCAGTTCTTC. It specifies CASSRQTSGGLNEQFF.

This clonotype has a count of ten or more. This chain connects TRBV28 to TRBJ1-3; possible D gene TRBD1, 5 bases. CDR1 and CDR2 (germline): MDHEN, SYDVKM. The CDR3 is 16 residues long. Between the trimmed V and J ends, which lost 6 bases and 5 bases, there was a span of 20 bases. CDR3 in amino acids: CASSSFGGRERNTIYF. The CDR3 region has the DNA TGTGCCAGCAGCTCCTTCGGGGGGAGGGAGAGAAACACCATATATTTT.

This clonotype was recorded many times. The genes are TRBV5-1 and TRBJ2-7; TRBD2 matches at 8 bases. Trimming took 3 bases from V and 5 from J; bases not matched to a gene: 7. Germline assignment: CDR1 SGHRS and CDR2 YFSETQ. CDR3 size: 14 residues. This chain's CDR3 is CASSSGTSSDEQYV. As DNA, the CDR3 is TGCGCCAGCAGCTCCGGGACTAGTAGTGACGAGCAGTACGTC.

This clonotype was recorded many times. The chain carries TRBV12-3 or TRBV12-4 and TRBJ2-1; D is unresolved. V dropped 4 bases and J dropped 2 bases, with 3 bases sitting between them. This CDR3 has 12 residues. CDR3 sequence (DNA): TGTGCCAGCAGTTATCCCTACAATGAGCAGTTCTTC. Translating gives CASSYPYNEQFF.

This clonotype came up a few times. This chain links TRBV7-3 with TRBJ2-7, with D uncertain. CDR3 length: 11 amino acids. The germline gives CDR1 SGHTA, CDR2 FQGTGA. Deletions cut 10 bases from V and 3 bases from J, with 10 bases between. This CDR3 reads CATKPYYEQYV. The CDR3 DNA sequence: TGTGCCACCAAGCCGTACTACGAGCAGTACGTC.

This clonotype has just a few counts. The chain recombines TRBV12-3 or TRBV12-4 with TRBJ2-2; TRBD2 might be the D (7 bases). The CDR3 sequence is 16 residues long. Trimming removed 6 bases at V and 6 bases at J, with 20 bases between. Here the CDR3 reads CASRGGGYGLSGELFF. The CDR3 DNA reads TGTGCCAGCAGGGGGGGGGGCTACGGTTTATCCGGGGAGCTGTTTTTT.

Comments on this clonotype: A much bigger clone sits one base away, suggesting this may be a read error. V and J are TRBV6-5 and TRBJ1-3; D uncertain. The germline CDR1 and CDR2 sequences are MNHEY and SVGAGI. This CDR3 region has 16 residues. The CDR3 region is CASSYSRQDSGNTVYF. The CDR3 DNA sequence: TGTGCCAGCAGTTACTCGCGGCAGGACTCTGGAAACACCGTATATTTT.

This clonotype was found many times. V usage is TRBV9 and J usage is TRBJ2-2; D possibly uses TRBD1 or TRBD2 (5 bases each). The V gene's germline CDR1 is SGDLS and CDR2 YYNGEE. V was clipped by 3 bases and J by 3 bases, with 15 bases between them. CDR3 size: 16 residues. The CDR3 nucleotides read TGTGCCAGCAGCGCGTTCTCGGGACCAGACACCGGGGAGCTGTTTTTT. It translates to CASSAFSGPDTGELFF.

The chain links TRBV2 to TRBJ2-5; D possibly corresponds to TRBD1 (6 bases). The better agreement between TRBJ2-1 and the DNA end casts doubt on the J call. Germline V lookup: CDR1 SNHLY, CDR2 FYNNEI. This CDR3 spans 15 amino acids. The CDR3 DNA sequence: TGTGCCAGCAATTTACAGGGAGTGGGGGCGAATGAGCAGTTCTTC. It is translated as CASNLQGVGANEQFF.

The genes are TRBV5-4 and TRBJ2-5; D remains unclear. CDR3 length equals 13 residues. Germline CDR1 and CDR2: SGHNT and YYREEE (reference sequence). Deletions cut 0 bases from V and 5 bases from J, with 8 bases between. CDR3 in DNA: TGTGCCAGCAGCTTGGAGGAGAGGGAGACCCAGTACTTC. It translates to CASSLEERETQYF.

About this clonotype: One base away lies a much larger clone, so this may be a sequencing read error. The chain links TRBV30 to TRBJ1-4, with D unresolved. This CDR3 is 12 amino acids long. The germline V gene encodes CDR1 GTSNPN and CDR2 SVGIG (reference sequence). V lost 1 base, J lost 16 bases, and 16 bases lay in between. CDR3 loop: CAWSEGGPWRFF. The CDR3 bases are TGTGCCTGGAGTGAAGGAGGCCCATGGCGGTTTTTT.

This clonotype has ten or more counts. V and J are TRBV12-3 or TRBV12-4 and TRBJ2-1, with a weak D call TRBD2 (6 bases). V lost 5 bases and J lost 13, with 18 bases in between. This CDR3 spans 13 amino acids. The CDR3 loop reads CASSGDWGDRQFF. The CDR3, as DNA: TGTGCCAGCAGTGGTGATTGGGGGGACCGTCAGTTCTTC.

This clonotype was counted between two and nine times. The gene calls are TRBV19 and TRBJ2-4; D gene ambiguous. The V gene's germline CDR1 is LNHDA and CDR2 SQIVND (reference sequence). The ends were cut back, 6 bases at V and 1 base at J, with 13 bases in the middle. This CDR3 contains 15 residues. The CDR3 region has the DNA TGTGCCAGTAGGAACCGGCTAGATGCCAAAAACATTCAGTACTTC. It codes for CASRNRLDAKNIQYF.